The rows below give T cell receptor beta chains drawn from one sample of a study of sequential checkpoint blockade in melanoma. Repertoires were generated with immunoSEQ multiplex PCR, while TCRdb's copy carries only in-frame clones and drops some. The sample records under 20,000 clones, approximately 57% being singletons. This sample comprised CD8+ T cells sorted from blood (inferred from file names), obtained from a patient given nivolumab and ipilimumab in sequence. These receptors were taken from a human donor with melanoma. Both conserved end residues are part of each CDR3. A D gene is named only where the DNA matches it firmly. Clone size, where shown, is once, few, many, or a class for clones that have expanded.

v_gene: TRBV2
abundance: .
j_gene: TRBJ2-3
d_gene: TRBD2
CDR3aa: CASSESAGITDTQYF
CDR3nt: TGTGCCAGCAGTGAATCAGCGGGGATCACAGATACGCAGTATTTT

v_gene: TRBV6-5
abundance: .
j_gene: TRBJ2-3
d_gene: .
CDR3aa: CASSYDQGADTQYF
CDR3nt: TGTGCCAGCAGTTACGACCAGGGCGCAGATACGCAGTATTTT

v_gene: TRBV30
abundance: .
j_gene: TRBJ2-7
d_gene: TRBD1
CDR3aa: CAWSATGPYEQYF
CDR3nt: TGTGCCTGGAGCGCGACAGGGCCCTACGAGCAGTACTTC

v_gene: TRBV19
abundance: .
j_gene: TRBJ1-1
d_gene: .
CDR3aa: CASSPQRGALTEAFF
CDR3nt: TGTGCCAGTAGCCCTCAGCGTGGAGCCCTCACTGAAGCTTTCTTT

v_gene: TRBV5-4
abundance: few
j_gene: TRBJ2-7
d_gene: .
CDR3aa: CAGSLVYEQYF
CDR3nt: TGTGCCGGCAGCTTGGTCTACGAGCAGTACTTC

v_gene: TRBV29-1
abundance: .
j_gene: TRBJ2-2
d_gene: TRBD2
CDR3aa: CSVDPAGRDTGELFF
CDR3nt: TGCAGCGTTGACCCGGCAGGGAGGGACACCGGGGAGCTGTTTTTT

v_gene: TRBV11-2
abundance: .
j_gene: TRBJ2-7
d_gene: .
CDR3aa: CASSLEAAGSYEQYF
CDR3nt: TGTGCCAGCAGCTTAGAGGCGGCAGGGTCCTACGAGCAGTACTTC

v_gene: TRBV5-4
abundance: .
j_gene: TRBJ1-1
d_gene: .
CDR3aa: CASSRQTNTEAFF
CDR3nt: TGTGCCAGCAGTCGACAGACGAACACTGAAGCTTTCTTT

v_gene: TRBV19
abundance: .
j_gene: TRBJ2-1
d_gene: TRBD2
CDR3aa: CASSPTSGRVNEQFF
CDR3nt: TGTGCCAGTAGCCCTACTAGCGGGAGAGTAAATGAGCAGTTCTTC

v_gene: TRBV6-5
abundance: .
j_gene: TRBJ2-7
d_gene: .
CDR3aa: CASSLGHEQYF
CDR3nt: TGTGCCAGCAGCCTAGGCCACGAGCAGTACTTC

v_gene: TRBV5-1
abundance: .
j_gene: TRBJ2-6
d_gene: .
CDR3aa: CASSLFSVEQGSGANVLTF
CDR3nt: TGCGCCAGCAGCTTGTTTTCGGTCGAACAGGGCTCTGGGGCCAACGTCCTGACTTTC

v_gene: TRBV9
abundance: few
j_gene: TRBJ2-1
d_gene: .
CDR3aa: CASSVAGGSYNEQFF
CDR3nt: TGTGCCAGCAGCGTAGCCGGGGGCTCCTACAATGAGCAGTTCTTC

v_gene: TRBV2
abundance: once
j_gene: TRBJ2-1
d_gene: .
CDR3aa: CASSDSLAEFNEQFF
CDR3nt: TGTGCCAGCAGTGATTCTTTGGCTGAATTCAATGAGCAGTTCTTC

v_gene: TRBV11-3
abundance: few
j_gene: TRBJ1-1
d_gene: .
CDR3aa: CASSPDGGGGTEAFF
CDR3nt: TGTGCCAGCAGCCCCGATGGCGGGGGCGGTACTGAAGCTTTCTTT

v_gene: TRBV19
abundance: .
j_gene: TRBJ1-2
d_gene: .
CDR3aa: CASSLFDGQQYGYTF
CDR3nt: TGTGCCAGTAGCCTCTTTGACGGACAGCAATATGGCTACACCTTC

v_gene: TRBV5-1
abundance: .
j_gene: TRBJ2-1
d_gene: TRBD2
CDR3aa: CASSLVYSGGLIDNEQFF
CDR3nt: TGCGCCAGCAGCTTGGTTTATAGCGGGGGCTTAATTGACAATGAGCAGTTCTTC

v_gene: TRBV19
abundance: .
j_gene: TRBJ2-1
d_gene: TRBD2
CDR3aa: CASSMLLAGNNEQFF
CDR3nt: TGTGCCAGTAGTATGTTACTAGCGGGGAACAATGAGCAGTTCTTC

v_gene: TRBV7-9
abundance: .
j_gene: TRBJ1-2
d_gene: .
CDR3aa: CASSLDSQFYGYTF
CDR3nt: TGTGCCAGCAGCTTAGACAGTCAGTTCTATGGCTACACCTTC

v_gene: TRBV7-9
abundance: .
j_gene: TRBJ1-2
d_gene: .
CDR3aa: CASSFASTGGYTF
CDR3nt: TGTGCCAGCAGCTTCGCCTCGACAGGTGGCTACACCTTC

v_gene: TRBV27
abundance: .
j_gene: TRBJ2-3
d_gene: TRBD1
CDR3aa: CASSLLTGTDTQYF
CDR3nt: TGTGCCAGCAGTTTATTGACAGGGACAGATACGCAGTATTTT

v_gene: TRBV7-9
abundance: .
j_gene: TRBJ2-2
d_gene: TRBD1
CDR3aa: CASSLDRAPLTGELFF
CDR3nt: TGTGCCAGCAGCTTGGACAGGGCTCCCCTCACCGGGGAGCTGTTTTTT

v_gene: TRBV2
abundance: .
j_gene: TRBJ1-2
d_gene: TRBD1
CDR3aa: CASGRTGSDYGYTF
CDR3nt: TGTGCCAGCGGGCGGACAGGGTCCGACTATGGCTACACCTTC

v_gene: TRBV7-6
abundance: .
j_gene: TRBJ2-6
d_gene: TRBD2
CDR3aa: CASSLGLAGITSGANVLTF
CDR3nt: TGTGCCAGCAGCCTGGGACTAGCGGGAATTACCTCTGGGGCCAACGTCCTGACTTTC

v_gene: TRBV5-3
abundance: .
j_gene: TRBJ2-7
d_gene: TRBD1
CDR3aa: CASSSGTGPYEQYF
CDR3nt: TGTGCCAGCAGCTCCGGGACAGGGCCCTACGAGCAGTACTTC

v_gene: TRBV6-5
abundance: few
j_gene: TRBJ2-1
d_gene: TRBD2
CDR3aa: CASSSSGVEINEQFF
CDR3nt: TGTGCCAGCAGTTCTAGCGGGGTAGAAATAAATGAGCAGTTCTTC

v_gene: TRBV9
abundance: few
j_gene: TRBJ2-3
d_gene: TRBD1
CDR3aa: CASSIRDRGWTDTQYF
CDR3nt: TGTGCCAGCAGCATAAGGGACAGGGGTTGGACAGATACGCAGTATTTT

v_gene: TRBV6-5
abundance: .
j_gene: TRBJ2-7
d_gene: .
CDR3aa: CASSYSPYEQYF
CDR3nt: TGTGCCAGCAGTTACAGCCCCTACGAGCAGTACTTC

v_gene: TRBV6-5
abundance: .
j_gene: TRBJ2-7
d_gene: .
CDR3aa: CASSLGTGAYEQYF
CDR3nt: TGTGCCAGCAGCCTAGGGACGGGGGCCTACGAGCAGTACTTC

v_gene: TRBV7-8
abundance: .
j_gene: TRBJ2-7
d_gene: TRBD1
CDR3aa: CASSFGTGYSYEQYF
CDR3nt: TGTGCCAGCAGCTTCGGGACAGGGTACTCCTACGAGCAGTACTTC

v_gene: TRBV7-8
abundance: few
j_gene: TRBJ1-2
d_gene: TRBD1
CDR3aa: CASSPRNRGMDYGYTF
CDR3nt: TGTGCCAGCAGCCCCCGGAACAGGGGAATGGACTATGGCTACACCTTC

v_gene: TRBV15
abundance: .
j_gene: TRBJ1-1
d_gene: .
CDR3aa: CATSRRGGDTEAFF
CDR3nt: TGTGCCACCAGCAGAAGGGGAGGGGACACTGAAGCTTTCTTT

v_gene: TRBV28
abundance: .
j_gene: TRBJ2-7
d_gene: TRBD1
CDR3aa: CATLPGTGLSSYEQYF
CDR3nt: TGTGCCACCCTCCCCGGGACAGGGCTATCCTCCTACGAGCAGTACTTC

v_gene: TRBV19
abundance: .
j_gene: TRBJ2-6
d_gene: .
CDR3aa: CASSSRATFSGANVLTF
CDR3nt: TGTGCCAGTAGTAGCAGGGCGACCTTCTCTGGGGCCAACGTCCTGACTTTC

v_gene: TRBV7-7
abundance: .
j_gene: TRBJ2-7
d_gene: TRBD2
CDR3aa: CASSSSGSYEQYF
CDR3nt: TGTGCCAGCAGCTCTAGCGGCTCCTACGAGCAGTACTTC

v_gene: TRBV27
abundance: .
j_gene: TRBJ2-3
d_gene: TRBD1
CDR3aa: CASSFGLNRDRVFSSTDTQYF
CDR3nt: TGTGCCAGCAGTTTTGGACTAAACCGGGACAGGGTATTTTCTAGCACAGATACGCAGTATTTT

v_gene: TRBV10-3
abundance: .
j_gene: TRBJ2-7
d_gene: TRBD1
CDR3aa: CAISEVGTGGEQYF
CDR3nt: TGTGCCATCAGTGAAGTAGGGACAGGTGGCGAGCAGTACTTC

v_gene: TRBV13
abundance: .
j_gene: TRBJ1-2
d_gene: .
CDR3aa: CASSSDTNSQGYTF
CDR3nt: TGTGCCAGCAGCTCGGACACCAATAGTCAGGGCTACACCTTC

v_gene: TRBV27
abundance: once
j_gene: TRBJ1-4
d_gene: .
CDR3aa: CASSRQVATNEKLFF
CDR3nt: TGTGCCAGCAGTCGACAAGTTGCAACTAATGAAAAACTGTTTTTT

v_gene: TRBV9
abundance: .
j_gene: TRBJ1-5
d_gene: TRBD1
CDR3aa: CASSADRGNQPQHF
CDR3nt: TGTGCCAGCAGCGCGGACAGGGGTAATCAGCCCCAGCATTTT

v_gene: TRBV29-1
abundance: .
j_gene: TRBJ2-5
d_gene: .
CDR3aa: CSVVGETQYF
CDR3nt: TGCAGCGTTGTCGGAGAGACCCAGTACTTC

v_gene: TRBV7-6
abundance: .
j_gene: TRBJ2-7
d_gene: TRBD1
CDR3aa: CASSPTTGPYEQYF
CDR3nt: TGTGCCAGCAGCCCAACGACAGGGCCCTACGAGCAGTACTTC

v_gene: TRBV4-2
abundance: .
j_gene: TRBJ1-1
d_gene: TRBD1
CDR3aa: CASSQEGGRASNTEAFF
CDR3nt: TGTGCCAGCAGCCAAGAAGGGGGCAGGGCGTCGAACACTGAAGCTTTCTTT

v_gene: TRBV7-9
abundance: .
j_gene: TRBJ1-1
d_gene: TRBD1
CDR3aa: CASSDRGNTEAFF
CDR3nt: TGTGCCAGCAGCGACAGGGGGAACACTGAAGCTTTCTTT

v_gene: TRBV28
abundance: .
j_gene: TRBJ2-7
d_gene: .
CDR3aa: CATLIEESSYEQYF
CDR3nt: TGTGCCACTCTGATCGAGGAAAGCTCCTACGAGCAGTACTTC

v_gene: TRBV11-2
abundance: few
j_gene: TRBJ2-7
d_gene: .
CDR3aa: CASSWGVGVLYEQYF
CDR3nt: TGTGCCAGCAGCTGGGGGGTCGGGGTCCTCTACGAGCAGTACTTC

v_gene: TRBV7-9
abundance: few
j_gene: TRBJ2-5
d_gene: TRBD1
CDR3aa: CASSHSYINRDRGETQYF
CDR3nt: TGTGCCAGCAGCCACTCCTACATAAACCGGGACAGGGGTGAGACCCAGTACTTC

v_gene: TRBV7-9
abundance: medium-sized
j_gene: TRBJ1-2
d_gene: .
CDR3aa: CASRLVTGRGYTF
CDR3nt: TGTGCCAGCAGATTGGTAACAGGTCGAGGCTACACCTTC

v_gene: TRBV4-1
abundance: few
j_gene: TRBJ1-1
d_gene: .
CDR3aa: CASSGEGGGTEAFF
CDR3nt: TGCGCCAGCAGCGGGGAGGGGGGGGGCACTGAAGCTTTCTTT

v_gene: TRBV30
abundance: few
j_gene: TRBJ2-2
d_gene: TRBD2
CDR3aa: CAWTGTSGGPNTGELFF
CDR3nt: TGTGCCTGGACAGGGACTAGCGGGGGCCCGAACACCGGGGAGCTGTTTTTT

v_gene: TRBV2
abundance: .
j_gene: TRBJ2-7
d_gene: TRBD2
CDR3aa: CASSGSSYEQYF
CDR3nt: TGTGCCAGTAGCGGGTCCTCCTACGAGCAGTACTTC

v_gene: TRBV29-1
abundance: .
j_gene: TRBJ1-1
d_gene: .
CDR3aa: CSVEGAGENTEAFF
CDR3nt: TGCAGCGTTGAGGGGGCAGGGGAGAACACTGAAGCTTTCTTT

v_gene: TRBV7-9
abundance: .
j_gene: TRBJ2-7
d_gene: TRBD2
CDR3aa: CASMGLAGSEQYF
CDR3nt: TGTGCCAGCATGGGACTAGCCGGTTCCGAGCAGTACTTC

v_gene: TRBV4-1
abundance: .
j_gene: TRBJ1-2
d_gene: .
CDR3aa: CASSPDISNYGYTF
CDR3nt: TGCGCCAGCAGCCCGGACATATCTAACTATGGCTACACCTTC

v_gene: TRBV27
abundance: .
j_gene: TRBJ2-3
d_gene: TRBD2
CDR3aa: CASSLISSGGADTQYF
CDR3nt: TGTGCCAGCAGTTTAATCTCTAGCGGGGGAGCAGATACGCAGTATTTT

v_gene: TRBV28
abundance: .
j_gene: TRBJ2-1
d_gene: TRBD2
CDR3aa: CASSLRAAGLMGNEQFF
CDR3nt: TGTGCCAGCAGTTTAAGGGCTGCGGGACTAATGGGCAATGAGCAGTTCTTC